The rows below give T cell receptor beta chains drawn from one sample of a study of control samples from healthy donors and cancer patients. Assay used: immunoSEQ multiplex PCR; TCRdb lists only in-frame clones, some missing. The repertoire holds approximately 180,000 clones, approximately 94% seen once, with 1.1% to 1.5% in the top ten. The material sequenced was blood. These receptors were collected from a young woman in good health. CDR3s include the opening cysteine and the closing phenylalanine or tryptophan. The D gene is left open where the match is weak. The size of a clone is reported for some rows only, either as once, few or many, or as a class for expanded clones.

j_gene	d_gene	v_gene	abundance	CDR3nt	CDR3aa
TRBJ2-3	.	TRBV5-1	.	TGCGCCAGCAGACCTTCGGGGCCAGATACGCAGTATTTT	CASRPSGPDTQYF
TRBJ1-4	.	TRBV29-1	.	TGCAGCGTTACAGGACCCTGGACTAATGAAAAACTGTTTTTT	CSVTGPWTNEKLFF
TRBJ1-6	.	TRBV11-3	.	TGTGCCAGCAGCCCCGAGACTGGTTCACCCCTCCACTTT	CASSPETGSPLHF
TRBJ2-1	.	TRBV11-2	.	TGTGCCAGCAGCTTAGAAGGAGCGACCTACAATGAGCAGTTCTTC	CASSLEGATYNEQFF
TRBJ2-5	TRBD2	TRBV6-6	.	TGTGCCAGCAGTTACGAGGCTAGCGGGGATCGGCCCCAGTACTTC	CASSYEASGDRPQYF
TRBJ2-7	.	TRBV6-6	.	TGTGCCAGCATTCCGACGGGGAGCTCCTACGAGCAGTACTTC	CASIPTGSSYEQYF
TRBJ1-3	.	TRBV19	.	TGTGCCAGTAGTACCCACGTAAGCTCTGGAAACACCATATATTTT	CASSTHVSSGNTIYF
TRBJ2-3	TRBD2	TRBV24-1	.	TGTGCCACCAGTGACCCTTCTAGCGGGAGCAGAGATACGCAGTATTTT	CATSDPSSGSRDTQYF
TRBJ1-3	.	TRBV11-2	.	TGTGCCAGCAGCTTAGGGACAGCTGGAAACACCATATATTTT	CASSLGTAGNTIYF
TRBJ1-1	.	TRBV18	.	TGTGCCAGCTCACCCGGGGACACTGAAGCTTTCTTT	CASSPGDTEAFF
TRBJ1-1	TRBD1	TRBV9	.	TGTGCCAGCAGCTCAACTGACAGGGGGGTGAACACTGAAGCTTTCTTT	CASSSTDRGVNTEAFF
TRBJ1-2	.	TRBV6-2/TRBV6-3	.	TGTGCCAGCAGTTCCCCCATGATTCATCGCTTCTCTTCTAACTATGGCTACACCTTC	CASSSPMIHRFSSNYGYTF
TRBJ1-1	.	TRBV6-2/TRBV6-3	.	TGTGCCAGCAGTTACTTCACCTTGGGGGGCACTGAAGCTTTCTTT	CASSYFTLGGTEAFF
TRBJ1-2	TRBD1	TRBV5-6	once	TGTGCCAGCAGCCAGGGACAGATTTATGGCTACACCTTC	CASSQGQIYGYTF
TRBJ2-7	TRBD2	TRBV10-2	.	TGCGCCAGCAGACTAGCGGGGGGTTTCTACGAGCAGTACTTC	CASRLAGGFYEQYF
TRBJ1-2	.	TRBV12-3/TRBV12-4	once	TGTGCCAGCAGCCGGACCGACTATGGCTACACCTTC	CASSRTDYGYTF
TRBJ1-2	TRBD1	TRBV5-6	.	TGTGCCAGCACACATCCAGGACAGGGGGACGACTATGGCTACACCTTC	CASTHPGQGDDYGYTF
TRBJ1-2	.	TRBV7-2	.	TGTGCCAGCAGCTCCCGGGCCAACCTCGCGGGTTTGAGCTACACCTTC	CASSSRANLAGLSYTF
TRBJ2-2	.	TRBV7-2	.	TGTGCCAGCAGCTCGACGGACACGAACACCGGGGAGCTGTTTTTT	CASSSTDTNTGELFF
TRBJ1-1	.	TRBV19	.	TGTGCCAGTAGTATGGTAGGGTGGTCCACTGAAGCTTTCTTT	CASSMVGWSTEAFF
TRBJ2-3	.	TRBV7-3	.	TGTGCCAGCAGCTTCGGGTTAGGCAGATCAGATACGCAGTATTTT	CASSFGLGRSDTQYF
TRBJ2-7	TRBD2	TRBV10-3	.	TGTGCCATCAGTGGCGGGACTAGCGGGAGCAACGAGCAGTACTTC	CAISGGTSGSNEQYF
TRBJ1-5	.	TRBV19	.	TGTGCCAGTAGTCTCGACAGAGCTTACAATCAGCCCCAGCATTTT	CASSLDRAYNQPQHF
TRBJ2-3	.	TRBV19	.	TGTGCCAGTGAGGGGGGCACAGATACGCAGTATTTT	CASEGGTDTQYF
TRBJ1-1	TRBD1	TRBV12-5	.	TGTGCTAGCGGCCTGGGACAGTTAAACACTGAAGCTTTCTTT	CASGLGQLNTEAFF
TRBJ2-7	.	TRBV2	.	TGTGCCAGCAGTCGATCCTACGAGCAGTACTTC	CASSRSYEQYF
TRBJ2-5	.	TRBV7-2	.	TGTGCCAGCAGCTTGATGTTACAAGAGACCCAGTACTTC	CASSLMLQETQYF
TRBJ2-3	.	TRBV7-2	.	TGTGCCAGCAGCTTAGATTTCGGTAGTCCGCAGTATTTT	CASSLDFGSPQYF
TRBJ2-7	.	TRBV28	.	TGTGCCAGCAGTTTCCTGGGGGTAGCAGGATCCTACGAGCAGTACTTC	CASSFLGVAGSYEQYF
TRBJ2-7	TRBD1	TRBV7-9	.	TGTGCCAGCAGCTTCTCAGACAGGGGATGGGCCGAGCAGTACTTC	CASSFSDRGWAEQYF
TRBJ2-4	TRBD2	TRBV14	once	TGTGCCAGCAGCCAAGCTTTCGGGGGGGTGAAAAACATTCAGTACTTC	CASSQAFGGVKNIQYF